These T cell receptor beta chains were read from a single sample in a study of cytomegalovirus exposure and HLA in healthy donors. TCRdb's table, derived via immunoSEQ multiplex PCR, lists solely in-frame clones and lacks some. The top ten clones hold approximately 2% of a sample with approximately 260,000 clones, 84% of them seen once. The sequenced material came from PBMCs. These receptors were collected from a woman in her thirties or forties in good health and CMV-seropositive. Both conserved end residues are part of each CDR3. Fields, in order: J gene, clone size, V gene, D gene, CDR3 protein, CDR3 DNA. A D gene is named only where the DNA matches it firmly. Clone size is shown for a subset of rows, as once, few, many or a class of expanded clone.

>TRBJ1-1|.|TRBV30|.
CAWSPRIGVTEAFF
TGTGCCTGGAGTCCTAGGATTGGAGTCACTGAAGCTTTCTTT
>TRBJ2-7|once|TRBV11-3|TRBD2
CASSPTRGYEQYF
TGTGCCAGCAGCCCAACGCGGGGGTACGAGCAGTACTTC
>TRBJ2-1|.|TRBV9|.
CASSAVEGNSYNEQFF
TGTGCCAGCAGCGCAGTGGAGGGGAACTCCTACAATGAGCAGTTCTTC
>TRBJ2-3|.|TRBV5-4|.
CASSLGRLTDTQYF
TGTGCCAGCAGCCTGGGGAGACTTACAGATACGCAGTATTTT
>TRBJ1-2|few|TRBV5-6|.
CASSLGGDYGYTF
TGTGCCAGCAGCTTGGGGGGAGACTATGGCTACACCTTC
>TRBJ2-5|.|TRBV2|TRBD2
CASSVVAGDQETQYF
TGTGCCAGCAGTGTTGTAGCGGGCGACCAGGAGACCCAGTACTTC
>TRBJ2-3|.|TRBV7-9|.
CASSPGTLERDTQYF
TGTGCCAGCAGCCCAGGGACACTCGAGAGAGATACGCAGTATTTT
>TRBJ1-1|once|TRBV10-3|TRBD1
CAISGGQGTEAFF
TGTGCCATCAGTGGTGGACAGGGCACTGAAGCTTTCTTT
>TRBJ2-3|.|TRBV7-9|TRBD2
CASSSPTSGSTDTQYF
TGTGCCAGCAGCTCTCCGACTAGCGGGAGCACAGATACGCAGTATTTT
>TRBJ2-5|.|TRBV9|TRBD2
CASSVGLAGGPGETQYF
TGTGCCAGCAGCGTAGGACTAGCGGGAGGGCCGGGGGAGACCCAGTACTTC
>TRBJ2-7|once|TRBV28|TRBD2
CASSQSGLAGIEQYF
TGTGCCAGCAGTCAATCCGGACTAGCGGGAATCGAGCAGTACTTC
>TRBJ2-1|.|TRBV7-3|TRBD2
CASSLSQLAPYNEQFF
TGTGCCAGCAGCTTATCCCAACTAGCGCCCTACAATGAGCAGTTCTTC
>TRBJ1-1|.|TRBV28|.
CASSLPQETEAFF
TGTGCCAGCAGTTTACCCCAGGAAACTGAAGCTTTCTTT
>TRBJ2-7|once|TRBV5-4|.
CASSPAYEQYF
TGTGCCAGCAGCCCGGCCTACGAGCAGTACTTC
>TRBJ2-1|once|TRBV11-2|TRBD2
CASSSGGLAGGEQFF
TGTGCCAGCAGCTCGGGGGGGCTAGCGGGAGGTGAGCAGTTCTTC
>TRBJ2-5|.|TRBV9|.
CASTPASGGGETQYF
TGTGCCAGCACCCCCGCTAGCGGAGGGGGAGAGACCCAGTACTTC
>TRBJ2-1|.|TRBV25-1|.
CASGTSAYNEQFF
TGTGCCAGCGGGACTTCCGCTTACAATGAGCAGTTCTTC
>TRBJ2-3|.|TRBV5-1|.
CASSLLGLKQDTQYF
TGCGCCAGCAGCTTACTAGGACTCAAACAGGATACGCAGTATTTT
>TRBJ2-1|.|TRBV11-3|TRBD2
CASSRASGSSYNEQFF
TGTGCCAGCAGTCGAGCTAGCGGGAGCTCCTACAATGAGCAGTTCTTC
>TRBJ2-5|once|TRBV19|TRBD2
CASSTGLAGGYETQYF
TGTGCCAGTAGTACGGGACTAGCGGGAGGATACGAGACCCAGTACTTC
>TRBJ2-7|.|TRBV5-4|.
CASSLWGGYEQYF
TGTGCCAGCAGCTTATGGGGCGGCTACGAGCAGTACTTC
>TRBJ1-2|.|TRBV19|TRBD1
CASARTGDYGYTF
TGTGCCAGCGCCCGGACAGGGGATTATGGCTACACCTTC
>TRBJ2-1|.|TRBV9|TRBD2
CASSVVPQTSGAYNEQFF
TGTGCCAGCAGCGTAGTCCCTCAGACTAGCGGGGCCTACAATGAGCAGTTCTTC
>TRBJ1-1|.|TRBV30|.
CAWSVGDFTEAFF
TGTGCCTGGAGTGTAGGGGACTTCACTGAAGCTTTCTTT
>TRBJ1-2|.|TRBV19|.
CASSIEVLGVEGYGYTF
TGTGCCAGTAGTATAGAGGTATTAGGGGTGGAGGGCTATGGCTACACCTTC
>TRBJ2-3|many|TRBV28|TRBD2
CASSSGGGRDTQYF
TGTGCCAGCAGTAGCGGGGGAGGCAGAGATACGCAGTATTTT
>TRBJ2-5|.|TRBV4-3|.
CASSQSDRSGTQYF
TGCGCCAGCAGCCAATCCGACAGGTCAGGGACCCAGTACTTC
>TRBJ1-1|.|TRBV2|TRBD1
CASRTGRNTEAFF
TGTGCCAGCCGGACAGGACGTAACACTGAAGCTTTCTTT
>TRBJ2-7|.|TRBV5-6|TRBD2
CASSLTSVSYEQYF
TGTGCCAGCAGCCTGACTAGCGTCTCCTACGAGCAGTACTTC
>TRBJ1-1|.|TRBV5-1|.
CASSVQGGGTEAFF
TGCGCCAGCAGCGTACAGGGCGGGGGCACTGAAGCTTTCTTT
>TRBJ2-7|.|TRBV6-1|.
CASSEAFSVSYEQYF
TGTGCCAGCAGTGAAGCGTTTAGCGTCTCCTACGAGCAGTACTTC
>TRBJ1-6|once|TRBV10-2|TRBD1
CASSARTGENSPLHF
TGCGCCAGCAGTGCTCGGACAGGGGAAAATTCACCCCTCCACTTT
>TRBJ2-3|.|TRBV9|.
CASSVGSSDTQYF
TGTGCCAGCAGCGTAGGTAGTTCGGATACGCAGTATTTT
>TRBJ2-5|.|TRBV7-2|TRBD2
CASSLVLTSEPRGTQYF
TGTGCCAGCAGCTTAGTCCTGACTAGCGAACCAAGGGGGACCCAGTACTTC
>TRBJ2-7|.|TRBV25-1|TRBD2
CASSETRTSTYNEQYF
TGTGCCAGCAGTGAAACCAGGACTAGCACCTACAACGAGCAGTACTTC
>TRBJ1-1|few|TRBV6-5|.
CASSYSQVDTEAFF
TGTGCCAGCAGTTACAGTCAGGTGGACACTGAAGCTTTCTTT
>TRBJ2-3|.|TRBV5-1|TRBD1
CASSLVPPLQGMSTDTQYF
TGCGCCAGCAGCTTGGTCCCCCCACTACAGGGGATGAGCACAGATACGCAGTATTTT
>TRBJ1-2|.|TRBV28|TRBD1
CASSLGTGYGYTF
TGTGCCAGCAGCCTCGGGACAGGCTATGGCTACACCTTC
>TRBJ1-6|.|TRBV6-4|.
CASREDTSSYNSPLHF
TGTGCCAGCAGAGAGGACACCTCCTCCTATAATTCACCCCTCCACTTT
>TRBJ2-7|.|TRBV7-2|TRBD2
CASSRTSGTFEQYF
TGTGCCAGCAGCCGTACTAGCGGGACGTTCGAGCAGTACTTC
>TRBJ2-7|.|TRBV11-1|TRBD1
CASSSSPDRGSYEQYF
TGTGCCAGCAGCTCCTCCCCGGACAGGGGTAGCTACGAGCAGTACTTC
>TRBJ2-1|.|TRBV7-2|TRBD1
CASSLAFGGQGSHNEQFF
TGTGCCAGCAGCTTAGCGTTTGGGGGACAGGGATCTCACAATGAGCAGTTCTTC
>TRBJ2-1|.|TRBV4-2|.
CASSLSSYNEQFF
TGTGCCAGCAGCCTTAGCTCCTACAATGAGCAGTTCTTC
>TRBJ2-3|.|TRBV5-8|TRBD2
CASSLGTSGKNTQYF
TGTGCCAGCAGCCTCGGGACTAGCGGGAAAAATACGCAGTATTTT
>TRBJ2-7|.|TRBV27|TRBD2
CASRLLGGGNNEQYF
TGTGCCAGCAGGCTTCTGGGCGGGGGGAACAACGAGCAGTACTTC
>TRBJ2-7|once|TRBV27|.
CASGWTPYEQYF
TGTGCCAGCGGGTGGACTCCCTACGAGCAGTACTTC
>TRBJ1-5|once|TRBV7-2|.
CASSLILGLPYQPQHF
TGTGCCAGCAGCTTAATCCTGGGGCTGCCCTATCAGCCCCAGCATTTT
>TRBJ2-7|.|TRBV27|TRBD1
CASSLLSGGAYEQYF
TGTGCCAGCAGTTTATTGTCAGGGGGCGCGTACGAGCAGTACTTC
>TRBJ1-4|.|TRBV7-2|.
CASSPKQGFFNEKLFF
TGTGCCAGCAGCCCCAAGCAGGGGTTCTTTAATGAAAAACTGTTTTTT
>TRBJ2-7|.|TRBV13|.
CASSLVQGTSFEQYF
TGTGCCAGCAGCTTAGTCCAGGGGACCTCTTTCGAGCAGTACTTC